This TCR beta chain was documented in a study of blood T cell repertoires in COVID-19. Study-wide context: In each case, the material was cDNA or gDNA derived from T cells, B-cell-depleted T cells, or PBMCs.

Germline lookup yields CDR1 SGHVS and CDR2 FQNEAQ. V was trimmed by 5 bases and J by 6 bases, leaving 17 bases between them. The CDR3 is made up of 15 amino acids. Original handling: Amplification of reference gene primers was used by the study to estimate nucleated cell counts. Only in-frame clones appear in the TCRdb table, and some are missing; sequencing was by immunoSEQ multiplex PCR. Clone size and the V and J calls come from that table; the DNA yielded D and trimming. The data show some 150,000 clones, about four fifths seen once. Specimen: peripheral blood. This sequence joins TRBV7-8 and TRBJ1-5; possibly TRBD1 for D (6 bases). The clonotype originates from a man aged 65 to 85 with acute or convalescent COVID-19. The CDR3 DNA reads as TGTGCCAGCAGCAGTCAGGGGTTTTCTAGTCAGCCCCAGCATTTT. Amino acids: CASSSQGFSSQPQHF. The complete variable domain, with remaining parts taken from reference TRBV7-8 and TRBJ1-5, reads GAGVSQSPRYKVAKRGQDVALRCDPISGHVSLFWYQQALGQGPEFLTYFQNEAQLDKSGLPSDRFFAERPEGSVSTLKIQRTQQEDSAVYLCASSSQGFSSQPQHFGDGTRLSIL.